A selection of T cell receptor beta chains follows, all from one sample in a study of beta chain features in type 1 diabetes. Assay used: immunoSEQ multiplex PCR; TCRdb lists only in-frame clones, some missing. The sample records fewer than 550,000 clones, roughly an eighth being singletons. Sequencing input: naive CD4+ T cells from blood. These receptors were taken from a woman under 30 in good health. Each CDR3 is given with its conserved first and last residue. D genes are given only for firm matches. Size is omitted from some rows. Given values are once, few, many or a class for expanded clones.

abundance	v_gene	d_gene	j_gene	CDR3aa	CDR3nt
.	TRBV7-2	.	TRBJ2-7	CASSPDGAIYEQYF	TGTGCCAGCAGCCCAGATGGGGCTATCTACGAGCAGTACTTC
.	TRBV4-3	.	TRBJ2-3	CASSRRTASSGADTQYF	TGCGCCAGCAGCCGAAGGACCGCCTCGTCGGGCGCAGATACGCAGTATTTT
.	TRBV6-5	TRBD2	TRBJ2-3	CASRRASGITDTQYF	TGTGCCAGCCGGAGGGCTAGCGGGATCACAGATACGCAGTATTTT
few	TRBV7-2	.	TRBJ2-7	CASTRLGRFYEQYF	TGTGCCAGCACCCGCCTCGGACGCTTCTACGAGCAGTACTTC
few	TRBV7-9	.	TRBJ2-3	CAGGIRVLGTDTQYF	TGTGCCGGCGGGATCAGGGTTTTGGGGACAGATACGCAGTATTTT
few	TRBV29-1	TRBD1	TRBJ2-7	CSVYYLGQGLYEQYF	TGCAGCGTTTATTATTTGGGACAGGGGCTTTACGAGCAGTACTTC
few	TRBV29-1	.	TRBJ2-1	CSVDGSSYNEQFF	TGCAGCGTTGACGGGAGCTCCTACAATGAGCAGTTCTTC
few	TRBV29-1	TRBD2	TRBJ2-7	CSVGWTRREQYF	TGCAGCGTTGGGTGGACTAGGAGGGAGCAGTACTTC
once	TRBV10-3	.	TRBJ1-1	CAISESDAVNPEAFF	TGTGCCATCAGTGAGTCCGATGCAGTGAACCCTGAAGCTTTCTTT
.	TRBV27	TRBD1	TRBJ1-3	CASGMGQGIGTIYF	TGTGCCAGCGGAATGGGACAGGGGATAGGGACCATATATTTT
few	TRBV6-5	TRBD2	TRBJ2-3	CASSNRLAVQYF	TGTGCCAGCAGTAACAGACTAGCGGTGCAGTATTTT
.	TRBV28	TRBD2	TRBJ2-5	CASSSPGLRETQYF	TGTGCCAGCAGTTCACCGGGACTAAGAGAGACCCAGTACTTC
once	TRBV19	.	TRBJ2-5	CASSRRPSSQETQYF	TGTGCCAGTAGCAGGAGGCCTAGCTCCCAGGAGACCCAGTACTTC
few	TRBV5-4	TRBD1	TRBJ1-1	CASSVPRQGYTEAFF	TGTGCCAGCAGCGTACCCCGACAGGGGTACACTGAAGCTTTCTTT
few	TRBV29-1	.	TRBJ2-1	CSVVGGSYNEQFF	TGCAGCGTTGTGGGTGGCTCCTACAATGAGCAGTTCTTC
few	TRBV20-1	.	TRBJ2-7	CSAPAGYEQYF	TGCAGTGCCCCGGCAGGATACGAGCAGTACTTC
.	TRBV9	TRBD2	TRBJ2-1	CASSVGLASYNEQFF	TGTGCCAGCAGCGTAGGACTAGCGAGCTACAATGAGCAGTTCTTC
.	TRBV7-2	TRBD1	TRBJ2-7	CASSFDRATYEQYF	TGTGCCAGCAGCTTCGACAGGGCAACCTACGAGCAGTACTTC
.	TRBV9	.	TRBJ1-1	CASSVAPRGGSTEAFF	TGTGCCAGCAGCGTAGCCCCCCGGGGAGGGAGCACTGAAGCTTTCTTT
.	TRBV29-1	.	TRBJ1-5	CSVITGNQPQHF	TGCAGCGTTATCACAGGCAATCAGCCCCAGCATTTT
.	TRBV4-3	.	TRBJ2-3	CASRERTGVVADTQYF	TGCGCCAGCAGAGAGCGTACGGGGGTTGTGGCAGATACGCAGTATTTT
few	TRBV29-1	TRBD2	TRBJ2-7	CSALAGDPYEQYF	TGCAGCGCGCTAGCGGGAGATCCCTACGAGCAGTACTTC
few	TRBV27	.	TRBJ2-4	CASAYGGRGLAKNIQYF	TGTGCCAGCGCCTATGGGGGGCGGGGGCTAGCCAAAAACATTCAGTACTTC
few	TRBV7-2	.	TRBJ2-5	CASSLRMLGRQETQYF	TGTGCCAGCAGCTTAAGGATGTTAGGGAGGCAAGAGACCCAGTACTTC
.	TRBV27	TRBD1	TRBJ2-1	CASSPRTGNNEQFF	TGTGCCAGCAGTCCCCGGACAGGGAACAATGAGCAGTTCTTC
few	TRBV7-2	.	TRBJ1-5	CASSSPNQPQHF	TGTGCCAGCAGCTCTCCAAATCAGCCCCAGCATTTT
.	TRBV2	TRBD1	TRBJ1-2	CASSRDRESDGYTF	TGTGCCAGCAGCCGGGACAGGGAGTCGGATGGCTACACCTTC
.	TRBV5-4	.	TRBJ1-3	CASSLFGQRNTIYF	TGTGCCAGCAGCTTATTCGGGCAGCGAAACACCATATATTTT
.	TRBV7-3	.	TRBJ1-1	CASSSMAGATEAFF	TGTGCCAGCAGCTCCATGGCAGGGGCAACTGAAGCTTTCTTT
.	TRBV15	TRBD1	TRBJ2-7	CATSREPGQGATKQYF	TGTGCCACCAGCAGGGAACCGGGACAGGGGGCTACGAAGCAGTACTTC
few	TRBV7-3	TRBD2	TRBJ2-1	CASSLKAGGRLEQFF	TGTGCCAGCAGCTTAAAAGCGGGAGGTAGATTGGAGCAGTTCTTC
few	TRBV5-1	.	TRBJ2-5	CASSRYGGTETQYF	TGCGCCAGCAGCAGATATGGGGGGACAGAGACCCAGTACTTC